One sample yielded the 11 T cell receptor beta chains listed below, sequenced in a study of blood T cell repertoires in COVID-19. Clones were sequenced by immunoSEQ multiplex PCR, and TCRdb holds only the in-frame ones, with some missing. The sample carries about 250,000 clones, just over 85% recorded once. Specimen: peripheral blood. These receptors originate from an older man with acute or convalescent COVID-19.

The V gene is TRBV19, the J gene TRBJ2-7; 16 nucleotides match TRBD2. Germline V lookup: CDR1 LNHDA, CDR2 SQIVND (reference sequence). V lost 3 bases to trimming and J lost 2 bases; unmatched junction nucleotides: 4. The CDR3 consists of 17 residues. The CDR3 sequence is CASSMPGTSGRAYEQYF. CDR3 nucleotide sequence: TGTGCCAGTAGTATGCCCGGGACTAGCGGGAGGGCCTACGAGCAGTACTTC.

The chain uses TRBV6-2 or TRBV6-3 and TRBJ2-3; 7 nucleotides align to TRBD1. Germline CDR1 is MNHEY and CDR2 is SVGEGT. The CDR3 length is 16 residues. Trimming cost V 2 bases and J 0 bases; bases outside gene matches: 5. CDR3 nucleotides: TGTGCCAGCAGTTACCCGGGACAGCTAAGCACAGATACGCAGTATTTT. It specifies CASSYPGQLSTDTQYF.

The chain carries TRBV5-1 and TRBJ1-1, with 9 bases identical to TRBD1. V shed 3 bases and J 5 bases; nucleotides not matched to a gene: 8. Germline loops: CDR1 SGHRS, CDR2 YFSETQ. CDR3 length equals 15 residues. CDR3 protein: CASSSRQGGRTEAFF. The CDR3 nucleotides read TGCGCCAGCAGCTCAAGACAGGGGGGTAGAACTGAAGCTTTCTTT.

The DNA of the CDR3 is TGTGCCAGCAGTTCCGTATTCACAGGGGGCACCCTTAATTCACCCCTCCACTTT. Residues: CASSSVFTGGTLNSPLHF. The chain links TRBV27 to TRBJ1-6; TRBD1 matches at 9 bases. CDR3 size: 18 residues. CDR1 and CDR2 from the germline V gene are MNHEY and SMNVEV (reference sequence). The V and J ends lost 4 bases and 6 bases, in that order; junction bases with no gene match: 13.

This sequence joins TRBV10-3 and TRBJ2-3; 8 positions agree with TRBD1. The V and J ends lost 3 bases and 6 bases, in that order; junction bases with no gene match: 5. The CDR3 is made up of 14 amino acids. Germline V gene data show CDR1 as ENHRY and CDR2 as SYGVKD. The CDR3 DNA is TGTGCCATCAGTGACGCAGGGGGCGCGGATACGCAGTATTTT. This codes for CAISDAGGADTQYF.

This chain joins TRBV19 and TRBJ1-2; D unresolved. Germline CDR1 LNHDA, CDR2 SQIVND (reference sequence). V was shortened by 7 bases and J by 0 bases, with 15 bases between the two germline ends. The CDR3 is 15 amino acids. The CDR3 loop is CASIRIAGTNYGYTF. CDR3 bases: TGTGCCAGTATCCGGATAGCGGGAACTAACTATGGCTACACCTTC.

The rearrangement uses TRBV5-1 and TRBJ2-2; D is perhaps TRBD1 (6 bases). The CDR3 totals 15 residues. Looked up from germline, CDR1 is SGHRS and CDR2 is YFSETQ. V was trimmed by 4 bases and J by 4 bases, leaving 14 bases between them. In DNA, the CDR3 is TGCGCCAGCAGCGAACAGGGTGGCGTCACCGGGGAGCTGTTTTTT. Amino acids: CASSEQGGVTGELFF.

The chain combines TRBV12-2 with TRBJ2-3; the DNA was not compared with TRBD2, the D call given in the table. TRBV12-2 is labeled a pseudogene. The CDR3 totals 14 residues. The CDR3 DNA is TGTGCAAGTCGCCTTTCAACTAGCACAGATACGCAGTATTTT. Protein product: CASRLSTSTDTQYF.

The chain recombines TRBV19 with TRBJ2-7; TRBD1 matches at 7 bases. Germline V gene sequence: CDR1 LNHDA, CDR2 SQIVND (reference sequence). The CDR3 sequence is 15 residues long. Losses at the gene ends were 3 bases for V and 2 bases for J; bases not matched to a gene: 7. CDR3 residues: CASSIRGQLTYEQYF. The CDR3 DNA sequence: TGTGCCAGTAGTATTAGGGGACAGCTCACCTACGAGCAGTACTTC.

The CDR3 sequence is CAISESASEKLFF. The DNA of the CDR3 is TGTGCCATCAGTGAGTCTGCCAGTGAAAAACTGTTTTTT. The V gene is TRBV10-3, the J gene TRBJ1-4; D remains unclear. The CDR3 sequence is 13 residues long. V shed 0 bases and J shed 7 bases, with 6 bases lying between them. Per the germline V gene, CDR1 is ENHRY and CDR2 is SYGVKD.

V usage is TRBV11-1 and J usage is TRBJ2-7, with TRBD2 identical over 11 bases. Germline V CDR1 and CDR2: SGHAT, FQDESV (reference sequence). V was clipped by 3 bases and J by 1 base; unmatched bases: 2. CDR3 size: 15 residues. CDR3 coding DNA: TGTGCCAGCAGCTTCGGGACTAGCGGTTCCTACGAGCAGTACTTC. Translation: CASSFGTSGSYEQYF.